The rows below give T cell receptor beta chains drawn from one sample of a study of response to subunit inactivated influenza vaccine. One entry per CDR3 protein, called by TCRdb with MiXCR from the RT-PCR reads. Seen here are a few hundred thousand distinct CDR3 sequences, about 10% observed once, and the top ten hold roughly 9.6%. Another study also made use of these data, one on T cells expressing NK-cell markers.

The sample in question was PBMCs from blood, obtained on the day of vaccination. Receptors originate from a man aged 50-60 years who received an inactivated influenza vaccine. CDR3s include the opening cysteine and the closing phenylalanine or tryptophan. A D gene is named only where the DNA matches it firmly. For some rows the clone size is stated as once, few or many, or as a class when expanded; others skip it.

CDR3aa: CASSLLPLDRGTGELFF; CDR3nt: TGTGCCAGCAGCTTACTTCCTCTGGACAGGGGAACCGGGGAGCTGTTTTTT; abundance: few; d_gene: TRBD1; v_gene: TRBV5-6; j_gene: TRBJ2-2
CDR3aa: CASSIGQQETQYF; CDR3nt: TGTGCCAGTAGTATCGGACAGCAAGAGACCCAGTACTTC; abundance: NA; d_gene: NA; v_gene: TRBV19; j_gene: TRBJ2-5
CDR3aa: CASSTARLGYEQYF; CDR3nt: TGTGCCAGCAGCACTGCTAGATTGGGCTACGAGCAGTACTTC; abundance: few; d_gene: NA; v_gene: TRBV7-2; j_gene: TRBJ2-7
CDR3aa: CASSFEGINNEQFF; CDR3nt: TGTGCCAGCAGTTTTGAGGGTATAAACAATGAGCAGTTCTTC; abundance: NA; d_gene: NA; v_gene: TRBV12-3/TRBV12-4; j_gene: TRBJ2-1
CDR3aa: CSARTGGERGTEAFF; CDR3nt: TGCAGCGCCCGGACAGGGGGCGAGCGAGGGACTGAAGCTTTCTTT; abundance: NA; d_gene: TRBD1; v_gene: TRBV29-1; j_gene: TRBJ1-1
CDR3aa: CASSLSRGQGGSSPLHF; CDR3nt: TGCGCCAGCAGCCTCTCTAGGGGGCAGGGGGGAAGCTCACCCCTCCACTTT; abundance: few; d_gene: TRBD1; v_gene: TRBV4-3; j_gene: TRBJ1-6
CDR3aa: CASTRTGTETQYF; CDR3nt: TGTGCCAGCACCAGGACAGGGACAGAGACCCAGTACTTC; abundance: few; d_gene: TRBD1; v_gene: TRBV6-1; j_gene: TRBJ2-5
CDR3aa: CASRASPGGELFF; CDR3nt: TGTGCCAGCCGAGCAAGTCCCGGCGGGGAGCTGTTTTTT; abundance: few; d_gene: NA; v_gene: TRBV7-2; j_gene: TRBJ2-2
CDR3aa: CASSESGTGKYNEQFF; CDR3nt: TGTGCCAGCAGTGAATCCGGGACAGGAAAATACAATGAGCAGTTCTTC; abundance: once; d_gene: TRBD1; v_gene: TRBV25-1; j_gene: TRBJ2-1
CDR3aa: CASSLDRDRENEQFF; CDR3nt: TGTGCCAGCAGCTTGGACAGGGACCGAGAGAATGAGCAGTTCTTC; abundance: few; d_gene: NA; v_gene: TRBV5-4; j_gene: TRBJ2-1
CDR3aa: CSVESGNTGELFF; CDR3nt: TGCAGCGTTGAGTCTGGTAACACCGGGGAGCTGTTTTTT; abundance: few; d_gene: NA; v_gene: TRBV29-1; j_gene: TRBJ2-2
CDR3aa: CSARGPGTNYGYTF; CDR3nt: TGCAGTGCTAGAGGCCCCGGGACTAACTATGGCTACACCTTC; abundance: few; d_gene: NA; v_gene: TRBV20-1; j_gene: TRBJ1-2
CDR3aa: CASSQATRGEQYF; CDR3nt: TGTGCCAGCAGCCAAGCAACTCGCGGCGAGCAGTACTTC; abundance: NA; d_gene: NA; v_gene: TRBV3-1; j_gene: TRBJ2-7
CDR3aa: CSARSSSNQPQHF; CDR3nt: TGCAGTGCAAGATCTAGTAGCAATCAGCCCCAGCATTTT; abundance: few; d_gene: NA; v_gene: TRBV20-1; j_gene: TRBJ1-5
CDR3aa: CASSLVTTGGIYRDTQYF; CDR3nt: TGTGCCAGCAGCTTAGTCACGACCGGGGGCATCTATAGAGATACGCAGTATTTT; abundance: NA; d_gene: NA; v_gene: TRBV11-2; j_gene: TRBJ2-3
CDR3aa: CASSNTRDRVWRQPQHF; CDR3nt: TGTGCCAGCAGTAACACCCGGGACAGGGTATGGCGGCAGCCCCAGCATTTT; abundance: NA; d_gene: TRBD1; v_gene: TRBV28; j_gene: TRBJ1-5
CDR3aa: CASSFATPPSGGGEQFF; CDR3nt: TGTGCCAGCAGTTTTGCTACCCCTCCATCCGGTGGAGGCGAGCAGTTCTTC; abundance: NA; d_gene: NA; v_gene: TRBV12-3/TRBV12-4; j_gene: TRBJ2-1
CDR3aa: CASSQDRTGGLFF; CDR3nt: TGCGCCAGCAGCCAAGATAGGACAGGGGGACTGTTTTTT; abundance: few; d_gene: TRBD1; v_gene: TRBV4-3; j_gene: TRBJ1-4
CDR3aa: CASSLVAGASYNEQFF; CDR3nt: TGCGCCAGCAGCTTGGTCGCGGGAGCAAGTTACAATGAGCAGTTCTTC; abundance: few; d_gene: TRBD2; v_gene: TRBV5-1; j_gene: TRBJ2-1
CDR3aa: CASSQHSSANYGYTF; CDR3nt: TGTGCCAGCAGTCAGCACAGCTCCGCTAACTATGGCTACACCTTC; abundance: NA; d_gene: NA; v_gene: TRBV6-1; j_gene: TRBJ1-2
CDR3aa: CASSLSGSPNTEAFF; CDR3nt: TGTGCCAGCAGCTTATCGGGCAGCCCAAACACTGAAGCTTTCTTT; abundance: NA; d_gene: NA; v_gene: TRBV7-9; j_gene: TRBJ1-1
CDR3aa: CASSLRGTSGGAADTQYF; CDR3nt: TGTGCCAGCAGCTTACGCGGGACTAGCGGGGGGGCCGCAGATACGCAGTATTTT; abundance: NA; d_gene: TRBD2; v_gene: TRBV11-1; j_gene: TRBJ2-3
CDR3aa: CASRDREDEGYTF; CDR3nt: TGTGCCAGCAGGGACAGAGAAGACGAGGGCTACACCTTC; abundance: NA; d_gene: NA; v_gene: TRBV6-2/TRBV6-3; j_gene: TRBJ1-2
CDR3aa: CASSQDSWRQPSYNEQFF; CDR3nt: TGTGCCAGCAGCCAAGATAGTTGGCGTCAGCCTTCCTACAATGAGCAGTTCTTC; abundance: few; d_gene: NA; v_gene: TRBV3-1; j_gene: TRBJ2-1
CDR3aa: CPSSLDGRRDTQYF; CDR3nt: TGTCCCAGCAGCTTGGACGGGCGGAGGGATACGCAGTATTTT; abundance: NA; d_gene: NA; v_gene: TRBV27; j_gene: TRBJ2-3
CDR3aa: CASSWGTGEAEAFF; CDR3nt: TGTGCCAGCAGCTGGGGGACAGGGGAAGCTGAAGCTTTCTTT; abundance: many; d_gene: TRBD1; v_gene: TRBV5-6; j_gene: TRBJ1-1
CDR3aa: CASSPATGPATNEKLFF; CDR3nt: TGCGCCAGCAGCCCCGCGACAGGGCCGGCAACTAATGAAAAACTGTTTTTT; abundance: NA; d_gene: TRBD1; v_gene: TRBV5-1; j_gene: TRBJ1-4
CDR3aa: CASSSFFRGSGELFF; CDR3nt: TGTGCCAGCAGTTCTTTTTTCCGGGGATCCGGGGAGCTGTTTTTT; abundance: few; d_gene: NA; v_gene: TRBV27; j_gene: TRBJ2-2
CDR3aa: CASSLERQAEQYF; CDR3nt: TGCGCCAGCAGCTTGGAAAGGCAGGCGGAGCAGTACTTC; abundance: many; d_gene: NA; v_gene: TRBV5-1; j_gene: TRBJ2-7
CDR3aa: CASSSQDRTTEAFF; CDR3nt: TGCGCCAGCAGCTCCCAGGACAGAACCACTGAAGCTTTCTTT; abundance: few; d_gene: NA; v_gene: TRBV5-1; j_gene: TRBJ1-1
CDR3aa: CASSQEPPGPGTDTQYF; CDR3nt: TGCGCCAGCAGCCAAGAACCGCCGGGCCCGGGAACAGATACGCAGTATTTT; abundance: NA; d_gene: NA; v_gene: TRBV4-3; j_gene: TRBJ2-3
CDR3aa: CSVSDRKETQYF; CDR3nt: TGCAGCGTCTCTGACAGGAAAGAGACCCAGTACTTC; abundance: few; d_gene: NA; v_gene: TRBV29-1; j_gene: TRBJ2-5
CDR3aa: CASSFRLAGEQFF; CDR3nt: TGTGCCAGCAGCTTCCGACTCGCTGGTGAGCAGTTCTTC; abundance: NA; d_gene: NA; v_gene: TRBV11-1; j_gene: TRBJ2-1
CDR3aa: CASSQSTGGTQYF; CDR3nt: TGTGCCAGCAGCCAATCGACGGGCGGGACCCAGTACTTC; abundance: few; d_gene: NA; v_gene: TRBV6-2/TRBV6-3; j_gene: TRBJ2-5
CDR3aa: CSARETRGGLSGNTIYF; CDR3nt: TGCAGTGCTAGAGAAACCCGGGGGGGGCTCTCTGGAAACACCATATATTTT; abundance: NA; d_gene: NA; v_gene: TRBV20-1; j_gene: TRBJ1-3